One and the same sample provided the 12 T cell receptor beta chains below, sequenced in a study of identical twins (dated by TCRdb to the mid-2010s). To prepare the library, 5' RACE was applied. Sequenced using an Illumina HiSeq 2000. In TCRdb, the public reads were trimmed at Q25 with fastp and aligned with MiXCR, with productive beta chains retained. Rows with a matching CDR3 protein are joined into one entry that keeps the most common DNA and genes. The sample table records 750,000 to 950,000 distinct CDR3 sequences; approximately 13% of these occur just once. The ten largest clones add up to around 1.5% of the sample. These data are also associated with another study on yellow fever vaccine responses in identical twins.

Sequencing was carried out using PBMCs. These receptors came from a woman aged 18-29 years in good health.

The chain uses TRBV9 and TRBJ2-7, with D perhaps TRBD1 or TRBD2 (5 bases each). Trimming took off 7 bases at V and 0 bases at J, with 17 bases between the two ends. Germline V lookup: CDR1 SGDLS, CDR2 YYNGEE. This CDR3 has 15 residues. The CDR3 sequence is CASAPGQGPSYEQYF. CDR3 in DNA: TGTGCCAGCGCCCCCGGGCAGGGACCCTCCTACGAGCAGTACTTC. Drawing the rest from reference TRBV9 and TRBJ2-7, the complete variable domain is DSGVTQTPKHLITATGQRVTLRCSPRSGDLSVYWYQQSLDQGLQFLIQYYNGEERAKGNILERFSAQQFPDLHSELNLSSLELGDSALYFCASAPGQGPSYEQYFGPGTRLTVT.

This clonotype was seen more than once but under ten times. This chain connects TRBV6-5 to TRBJ2-2; D is possibly TRBD2 (6 bases). CDR1 is MNHEY and CDR2 is SVGAGI in the germline V gene. This CDR3 is 16 amino acids long. The V end lost 2 bases, the J end lost 4 bases, and 14 bases lay between the germline ends. The CDR3 reads CASSYVAGSITGELFF. The CDR3 DNA is TGTGCCAGCAGTTACGTGGCGGGGTCGATCACCGGGGAGCTGTTTTTT.

This clonotype has a handful of counts. The V call is TRBV29-1, the J call TRBJ1-5, with no clear D. Germline CDR1 is SQVTM and CDR2 is ANQGSEA. With 5 bases removed from V and 2 bases from J, the gap between germline ends came to 13 bases. The CDR3 extends over 14 amino acids. The DNA for the CDR3 is TGCAGCGTTAGGCAGGAGGGAGGCAATCAGCCCCAGCATTTT. Translating it yields CSVRQEGGNQPQHF.

This chain joins TRBV2 and TRBJ1-6, with D possibly matching TRBD1 (6 bases). The length of the CDR3 is 14 residues. Trimming took 8 bases from V and 0 from J, leaving 8 bases between them. From germline, CDR1 is SNHLY and CDR2 FYNNEI. The CDR3 DNA reads TGTGCCAGCGGGGGCGCCTCCTATAATTCACCCCTCCACTTT. It codes for CASGGASYNSPLHF. Using reference TRBV2 and TRBJ1-6 for the parts outside the CDR3, the full variable domain is EPEVTQTPSHQVTQMGQEVILRCVPISNHLYFYWYRQILGQKVEFLVSFYNNEISEKSEIFDDQFSVERPDGSNFTLKIRSTKLEDSAMYFCASGGASYNSPLHFGNGTRLTVT.

Only a few counts were recorded for this clonotype. The chain joins TRBV4-1 to TRBJ2-7, with D unclear. Germline CDR1 and CDR2: MGHRA and YSYEKL. The CDR3 is made up of 14 amino acids. Trimming stripped 1 base from V and 5 bases from J, with 12 bases between. CDR3 sequence: CASSQVGRLNEQYV. The CDR3 DNA sequence: TGCGCCAGCAGCCAAGTAGGCAGGTTGAACGAGCAGTACGTC.

The table lists this clonotype with a few counts. The rearrangement uses TRBV12-3 or TRBV12-4 and TRBJ1-1, with a possible D match to TRBD1 (6 bases). The CDR3 has 14 residues. V dropped 8 bases and J dropped 1 base, with 14 bases sitting between them. This chain's CDR3 is CASGSLGQNTEAFF. CDR3 sequence (DNA): TGTGCCAGCGGTTCTCTGGGACAGAACACTGAAGCTTTCTTT.

This clonotype was recorded a few times. The chain has TRBV20-1 and TRBJ2-5, with 7 bases lining up with TRBD1. With V trimmed by 5 bases and J by 4 bases, 16 bases remained unmatched. This CDR3 has 16 residues. CDR1 and CDR2 from the germline V gene are DFQATT and SNEGSKA (reference sequence). The CDR3: CSAGPPTGKEGETQYF. The CDR3 bases are TGCAGTGCTGGACCCCCGACAGGGAAAGAAGGAGAGACCCAGTACTTC.

This clonotype was detected a few times. CDR3 in amino acids: CASEGRDRLYEQYV. For the CDR3, the DNA is TGTGCCAGCGAGGGCCGGGACAGGTTATACGAGCAGTACGTC. The V call is TRBV2, the J call TRBJ2-7, with 8 bases matching TRBD1. V lost 8 bases to trimming and J lost 4 bases; unmatched junction nucleotides: 10. From germline, CDR1 is SNHLY and CDR2 FYNNEI. This CDR3 spans 14 amino acids.

This clonotype was observed at least ten times. The chain combines TRBV12-3 or TRBV12-4 with TRBJ2-7; no clear D gene. This CDR3 contains 12 residues. V was clipped by 2 bases and J by 3 bases, with 5 bases between them. CDR3 amino acids: CASSLQIYEQYF. For the CDR3, the DNA is TGTGCCAGCAGTTTACAGATCTACGAGCAGTACTTC.

This clonotype has more than one count but fewer than ten. J is TRBJ2-2 and V is TRBV6-1; D gene uncertain. The CDR3 covers 15 residues. The germline V and J ends were trimmed by 11 bases and 2 bases, with 18 bases remaining between them. Germline V lookup: CDR1 MNHNS, CDR2 SASEGT. The CDR3 nucleotides read TGTGCCCAAGGTCAGAACAGACATAACACCGGGGAGCTGTTTTTT. Protein sequence: CAQGQNRHNTGELFF.

The chain is built from TRBV5-1 and TRBJ1-1; D perhaps matches TRBD1 (6 bases). From germline, CDR1 is SGHRS and CDR2 YFSETQ. The CDR3 has 14 residues. Trimming shortened V by 2 bases and J by 8 bases, and 16 bases separated the two germline ends. The CDR3 sequence is CASSFTLAQGEAFF. For the CDR3, the DNA is TGCGCCAGCAGCTTCACCCTAGCCCAGGGGGAAGCTTTCTTT.

V gene TRBV11-2 combines with J gene TRBJ2-1; D tentatively fits TRBD1 or TRBD2 (5 bases each). V was shortened by 5 bases and J by 7 bases, with 27 bases between the two germline ends. The germline gives CDR1 SGHAT, CDR2 FQNNGV. The CDR3 extends over 18 amino acids. The CDR3 sequence is CASSRLSGSQGAVNEQFF. CDR3 nucleotides: TGTGCCAGCAGCCGATTGTCAGGCAGTCAGGGAGCCGTAAATGAGCAGTTCTTC. Full variable domain (outside the CDR3, taken from reference TRBV11-2 and TRBJ2-1): EAGVAQSPRYKIIEKRQSVAFWCNPISGHATLYWYQQILGQGPKLLIQFQNNGVVDDSQLPKDRFSAERLKGVDSTLKIQPAKLEDSAVYLCASSRLSGSQGAVNEQFFGPGTRLTVL.